The sequence of this T cell receptor beta chain was determined in a study of T cell clonality in common variable immunodeficiency (dated by TCRdb to between 2014 and 2017). What the study reported, not specific to this receptor: Fewer deletions and N-nucleotide insertions were reportedly observed in CVID TCRbeta sequences, and highly modified clones with 13 or more V deletions were reportedly absent from CVID TCRbeta sequences. CVID subjects shared fewer TCRbeta clones with each other than healthy controls did (p < 0.0001). It was noted by the authors that sequencing of the repertoires of T cell subpopulations would be needed to clarify the cause of the increased clonality in CVID. Differences among patients in the CVID cohort limited the correlations between repertoire features and clinical complications. Even though DNA input was equal, the average per sample came to 65,000 to 85,000 unique sequences for controls compared with roughly 30,000 for CVID samples. TCRbeta clonality was higher in CVID subjects than in healthy controls (t-test p = 0.018), and the increase was most characteristic of about a third of subjects.

Most of the CVID patients and most of the healthy controls were of Caucasian heritage. Heparinized peripheral whole blood samples of 5 to 8 ml were collected from each donor. Genomic DNA from adults with common variable immune deficiency (CVID) and from healthy adult controls was used to sequence TCRbeta CDR3 repertoires. The control group was made up of approximately 22 healthy adult volunteers (about ten male and around twelve female) whose ages ranged from roughly 23 to 70 years, with a mean age of nearly 35. To isolate peripheral blood mononuclear cells, diluted blood was subjected to density centrifugation over Hypaque 1077 or Ficoll-Paque. Unsorted mononuclear cells served as the source of genomic DNA, which was extracted either by Qiagen column purification or by a centrifugation-based method. In this sample, this clone turned up many times. What this receptor recognizes is not known. CVID samples and control samples contributed equivalent amounts of genomic DNA as sequencing input. For every sample, a 60 bp segment covering the rearranged TCRbeta CDR3 region was amplified and then sequenced. The immunoSEQ assay, a bias-corrected multiplex PCR with high-throughput sequencing, was employed for TCRbeta amplification. On the study's bioinformatics: Each unique nucleotide sequence was treated as a clone and annotated with V, D and J genes, copy number and frequency. Sequences were labeled productive if in frame, and non-productive if out of frame or containing stop codons. Clonality was calculated from Shannon's entropy as previously described. The predicted amino acid sequences of productive clones were used to derive the mean CDR3 Kyte-Doolittle hydropathy. The R hclust function was used to hierarchically cluster scaled V gene usage with Manhattan distance and complete linkage. Sharing of clones by CDR3 amino acid sequence was evaluated through resampling of 12 repertoires per group over 100 rounds. The repertoires were searched for around 75 published EBV-specific and around 240 published CMV-specific TCRbeta sequences. After a couple of CVID samples that produced fewer than 10,000 sequences were dropped from the analysis, around 41 CVID repertoires remained. TCRdb provides this immuneACCESS table in a form limited to in-frame rearrangements. Some clones are lacking; in checked studies, under half of them reflect an unresolved V gene, and why the rest are absent is not known. For V, J and clone size, that table is used; D and trimming come from the DNA. Here the sample lists 35,000 to 50,000 clones, none seen once only. Together, the top ten hold 0.68% of the sample.

Input material: peripheral blood mononuclear cells. The origin of this receptor is a person aged 18 to 69 in good health.

CDR3 region: CASSLGQGGGELFF. The DNA read from the CDR3 is TGTGCCAGCAGCTTGGGACAGGGAGGCGGGGAG. The receptor chain draws on TRBV5-5 and TRBJ2-2; tentative D gene TRBD1, with 7 bases matching. The observed sequence ends 3 residues before the CDR3 terminus, with the missing tail filled in from the germline J gene. In the germline V gene (reference sequence), CDR1 corresponds to SGHKS and CDR2 to YYEKEE. The CDR3 has 14 amino acids, counting the end cysteine and phenylalanine. The DNA has 33 bases, all within the CDR3, and is read from base 1. V loses 0 bases of germline sequence and J loses 7 bases, and the interval between the two ends is 10 bases.